A selection of T cell receptor beta chains follows, all from one sample in a study of T cell responses to AZD1222 COVID-19 vaccine. TCRdb's copy holds only in-frame clones and misses some; the assay was immunoSEQ multiplex PCR. Of roughly 150,000 clones detected, 85% to 95% appear once; the ten largest clones hold approximately 5%. Sequenced material: peripheral blood, taken on day 0 of AZD1222 vaccination. The receptors stem from an adult in good health. Both conserved end residues are part of each CDR3. A D gene is named only where the DNA matches it firmly. For some rows the clone size is stated as once, few or many, or as a class when expanded; others skip it.

d_gene: TRBD2
abundance: .
j_gene: TRBJ2-5
v_gene: TRBV2
CDR3nt: TGTGCCAGCGGGGGGAGCGGGAGCGGAGAGACCCAGTACTTC
CDR3aa: CASGGSGSGETQYF

d_gene: .
abundance: .
j_gene: TRBJ1-1
v_gene: TRBV5-4
CDR3nt: TGTGCCAGCAGCTTTGCATCCAGGGGAGCCACTGAAGCTTTCTTT
CDR3aa: CASSFASRGATEAFF

d_gene: .
abundance: .
j_gene: TRBJ1-1
v_gene: TRBV5-6
CDR3nt: TGTGCCAGCAGCCCCATACGGCGGATGAACACTGAAGCTTTCTTT
CDR3aa: CASSPIRRMNTEAFF

d_gene: .
abundance: .
j_gene: TRBJ1-1
v_gene: TRBV6-2/TRBV6-3
CDR3nt: TGTGCCAGCAGTTACGCCCAGGGCGTGAAAACTGAAGCTTTCTTT
CDR3aa: CASSYAQGVKTEAFF

d_gene: TRBD1
abundance: once
j_gene: TRBJ2-1
v_gene: TRBV4-1
CDR3nt: TGCGCCAGCAGCCATGGGACAGCTTACAATGAGCAGTTCTTC
CDR3aa: CASSHGTAYNEQFF

d_gene: .
abundance: .
j_gene: TRBJ1-1
v_gene: TRBV3-1/TRBV3-2
CDR3nt: TGTGCCAGCAGCCAAGGGATAGGATCGGAAGCTTTCTTT
CDR3aa: CASSQGIGSEAFF

d_gene: .
abundance: .
j_gene: TRBJ2-3
v_gene: TRBV7-2
CDR3nt: TGTGCCAGCAGCTTAGGGGGGACGGGCGGGTATACGCAGTATTTT
CDR3aa: CASSLGGTGGYTQYF

d_gene: .
abundance: .
j_gene: TRBJ2-1
v_gene: TRBV18
CDR3nt: TGTGCCAGCTCCCCCACCCAGGAATCCTACAATGAGCAGTTCTTC
CDR3aa: CASSPTQESYNEQFF

d_gene: TRBD1
abundance: once
j_gene: TRBJ2-2
v_gene: TRBV6-5
CDR3nt: TGTGCCAGCAGCACTGACAGGGGGAGCGGGGAGCTGTTTTTT
CDR3aa: CASSTDRGSGELFF

d_gene: .
abundance: .
j_gene: TRBJ2-7
v_gene: TRBV12-5
CDR3nt: TGTGCTAGTGGTTTGGTTGGCTTCTCCGAGGGGGACGAGCAGTACTTC
CDR3aa: CASGLVGFSEGDEQYF

d_gene: TRBD1
abundance: .
j_gene: TRBJ1-2
v_gene: TRBV30
CDR3nt: TGTGCCTGGGCCGGACAGGGAAGAGCGTATGGCTACACCTTC
CDR3aa: CAWAGQGRAYGYTF

d_gene: TRBD1
abundance: .
j_gene: TRBJ2-7
v_gene: TRBV24-1
CDR3nt: TGTGCCACCAGTGATCTCGACAGGGGGCGACCCTACGAGCAGTACTTC
CDR3aa: CATSDLDRGRPYEQYF

d_gene: .
abundance: once
j_gene: TRBJ1-5
v_gene: TRBV10-3
CDR3nt: TGTGCCATCAGTGAAGTTAAGGGGAATCAGCCCCAGCATTTT
CDR3aa: CAISEVKGNQPQHF

d_gene: TRBD1
abundance: .
j_gene: TRBJ1-3
v_gene: TRBV4-1
CDR3nt: TGCGCCAGCAGCCAGGCCGGGACAGCTCGCTCTGGAAACACCATATATTTT
CDR3aa: CASSQAGTARSGNTIYF

d_gene: .
abundance: .
j_gene: TRBJ1-1
v_gene: TRBV29-1
CDR3nt: TGCAGCGTAAGGGGGGTGGGGAACACTGAAGCTTTCTTT
CDR3aa: CSVRGVGNTEAFF

d_gene: .
abundance: .
j_gene: TRBJ2-2
v_gene: TRBV7-6
CDR3nt: TGTGCCAGCAGCCCGGGCGGAGGCAACACCGGGGAGCTGTTTTTT
CDR3aa: CASSPGGGNTGELFF

d_gene: .
abundance: .
j_gene: TRBJ2-7
v_gene: TRBV4-1
CDR3nt: TGCGCCAGCAGCCAAGATTGGTCTAATTTAGGCTTAGAGCAGTACTTC
CDR3aa: CASSQDWSNLGLEQYF

d_gene: .
abundance: .
j_gene: TRBJ2-3
v_gene: TRBV2
CDR3nt: TGTGCCAGCAGTGTAGGGGCGGGGACAGATACGCAGTATTTT
CDR3aa: CASSVGAGTDTQYF

d_gene: TRBD2
abundance: .
j_gene: TRBJ2-7
v_gene: TRBV7-2
CDR3nt: TGTGCCAGCAGCGGGACTAGCGGGATACCAACCTACGAGCAGTACTTC
CDR3aa: CASSGTSGIPTYEQYF

d_gene: .
abundance: .
j_gene: TRBJ1-2
v_gene: TRBV2
CDR3nt: TGTGCCAGCAGTGATCCAGGGGAGCCTAACTATGGCTACACCTTC
CDR3aa: CASSDPGEPNYGYTF

d_gene: TRBD1
abundance: .
j_gene: TRBJ1-5
v_gene: TRBV7-2
CDR3nt: TGTGCCAGCAGCCCCCGGACAGGGGGGGGTCAGCCCCAGCATTTT
CDR3aa: CASSPRTGGGQPQHF

d_gene: TRBD1
abundance: .
j_gene: TRBJ1-2
v_gene: TRBV6-2/TRBV6-3
CDR3nt: TGTGCCAGCAGTCGGAGGGGACAGGGTGGAGGCTACACCTTC
CDR3aa: CASSRRGQGGGYTF

d_gene: TRBD2
abundance: .
j_gene: TRBJ2-7
v_gene: TRBV27
CDR3nt: TGTGCCAGCATGAGGACTAGCAACTACGAGCAGTACTTC
CDR3aa: CASMRTSNYEQYF

d_gene: .
abundance: .
j_gene: TRBJ2-1
v_gene: TRBV9
CDR3nt: TGTGCCAGCAGCGAGATTGGGGGACCCCCCCCGTACAATGAGCAGTTCTTC
CDR3aa: CASSEIGGPPPYNEQFF

d_gene: TRBD2
abundance: once
j_gene: TRBJ2-3
v_gene: TRBV9
CDR3nt: TGTGCCAGCAGCGAAGCGGGGGGCGGGTCAGATACGCAGTATTTT
CDR3aa: CASSEAGGGSDTQYF

d_gene: .
abundance: .
j_gene: TRBJ2-7
v_gene: TRBV27
CDR3nt: TGTGCCAGCAGCCGGACGTTTTACTCCTACGAGCAGTACTTC
CDR3aa: CASSRTFYSYEQYF

d_gene: .
abundance: once
j_gene: TRBJ2-1
v_gene: TRBV6-5
CDR3nt: TGTGCCAGCAGCCACCTGGGGAGCTCCTACAATGAGCAGTTCTTC
CDR3aa: CASSHLGSSYNEQFF

d_gene: TRBD2
abundance: many
j_gene: TRBJ2-7
v_gene: TRBV11-2
CDR3nt: TGTGCCAGCAGCTTAGGGGGGACTATGTACGAGCAGTACTTC
CDR3aa: CASSLGGTMYEQYF

d_gene: .
abundance: .
j_gene: TRBJ1-3
v_gene: TRBV2
CDR3nt: TGTGCCAGCAGTGAAGGGGGGACCCGAAACACCATATATTTT
CDR3aa: CASSEGGTRNTIYF

d_gene: .
abundance: .
j_gene: TRBJ2-2
v_gene: TRBV6-5
CDR3nt: TGTGCCAGCAACTGGGAGTTCGGCACCGGGGAGCTGTTTTTT
CDR3aa: CASNWEFGTGELFF

d_gene: TRBD2
abundance: .
j_gene: TRBJ2-3
v_gene: TRBV20-1
CDR3nt: TGCAGTGCTAGTACCGGGACTAACACAGATACGCAGTATTTT
CDR3aa: CSASTGTNTDTQYF

d_gene: .
abundance: .
j_gene: TRBJ2-6
v_gene: TRBV3-1/TRBV3-2
CDR3nt: TGTGCCAGCAGCCGTGGGGTCTCTGGGGCCAACGTCCTGACTTTC
CDR3aa: CASSRGVSGANVLTF

d_gene: .
abundance: .
j_gene: TRBJ1-3
v_gene: TRBV6-5
CDR3nt: TGTGCCAGCAGAACCGAAGGGATAGGAAACACCATATATTTT
CDR3aa: CASRTEGIGNTIYF

d_gene: .
abundance: .
j_gene: TRBJ2-7
v_gene: TRBV6-1
CDR3nt: TGTGCCAGCAGTGATTACGGAAAAACCTACGAGCAGTACTTC
CDR3aa: CASSDYGKTYEQYF

d_gene: .
abundance: .
j_gene: TRBJ2-3
v_gene: TRBV6-5
CDR3nt: TGTGCCAGCAGTTATAGTTTCGGGGCCACAGATACGCAGTATTTT
CDR3aa: CASSYSFGATDTQYF

d_gene: TRBD2
abundance: .
j_gene: TRBJ2-1
v_gene: TRBV5-1
CDR3nt: TGCGCCAGCAGCTCCAATGGACTAGCGGGGGGAAATGAGCAGTTCTTC
CDR3aa: CASSSNGLAGGNEQFF

d_gene: .
abundance: .
j_gene: TRBJ2-1
v_gene: TRBV30
CDR3nt: TGTGCCTGGAGTGTAATGGGTCCTAGAAACCGAGGGAATGAGCAGTTCTTC
CDR3aa: CAWSVMGPRNRGNEQFF

d_gene: .
abundance: .
j_gene: TRBJ1-2
v_gene: TRBV6-5
CDR3nt: TGTGCCAGCAGTCAACCCTCAGGGGTACATGGCTACACCTTC
CDR3aa: CASSQPSGVHGYTF

d_gene: .
abundance: once
j_gene: TRBJ1-4
v_gene: TRBV5-1
CDR3nt: TGCGCCAGCAGCTTGGATCGGGGGAGTTTTGCAGATGAAAAACTGTTTTTT
CDR3aa: CASSLDRGSFADEKLFF

d_gene: .
abundance: .
j_gene: TRBJ2-5
v_gene: TRBV7-3
CDR3nt: TGTGCCAGCAGCCTAACGGCAGGTGGGGAGACCCAGTACTTC
CDR3aa: CASSLTAGGETQYF

d_gene: .
abundance: .
j_gene: TRBJ1-1
v_gene: TRBV12-3/TRBV12-4
CDR3nt: TGTGCCAGCAGGCGAGGGGGCACTGAAGCTTTCTTT
CDR3aa: CASRRGGTEAFF

d_gene: .
abundance: .
j_gene: TRBJ2-1
v_gene: TRBV15
CDR3nt: TGTGCCACCAGCAGAGACCCAGGGGGGGGGTACAATGAGCAGTTCTTC
CDR3aa: CATSRDPGGGYNEQFF

d_gene: .
abundance: .
j_gene: TRBJ1-4
v_gene: TRBV3-1/TRBV3-2
CDR3nt: TGTGCCAGCAGCCAAAGAGAAAAACTGTTTTTT
CDR3aa: CASSQREKLFF

d_gene: .
abundance: .
j_gene: TRBJ2-7
v_gene: TRBV6-2/TRBV6-3
CDR3nt: TGTGCCAGCAGTTACCCCAGGGCCCCTTCTTACGAGCAGTACTTC
CDR3aa: CASSYPRAPSYEQYF

d_gene: .
abundance: .
j_gene: TRBJ2-2
v_gene: TRBV7-7
CDR3nt: TGTGCCAGCAGCCCCGGCTACCTTACCGGGGAGCTGTTTTTT
CDR3aa: CASSPGYLTGELFF

d_gene: .
abundance: .
j_gene: TRBJ1-1
v_gene: TRBV6-6
CDR3nt: TGTGCCAGCATTCCGACCGGGTTGATGAACACTGAAGCTTTCTTT
CDR3aa: CASIPTGLMNTEAFF

d_gene: .
abundance: .
j_gene: TRBJ2-1
v_gene: TRBV7-9
CDR3nt: TGTGCCAGCAGCTTAGGGTCGGGCGCGGGGTCTAAGCAGTTCTTC
CDR3aa: CASSLGSGAGSKQFF

d_gene: .
abundance: .
j_gene: TRBJ1-3
v_gene: TRBV18
CDR3nt: TGTGCCAGCTCACGGGGTGAGCCGTTTCGCTCTGGAAACACCATATATTTT
CDR3aa: CASSRGEPFRSGNTIYF

d_gene: TRBD1
abundance: .
j_gene: TRBJ1-2
v_gene: TRBV7-2
CDR3nt: TGTGCCAGCAGCTTAGGAGGGGGCTTACGCTACACCTTC
CDR3aa: CASSLGGGLRYTF

d_gene: TRBD2
abundance: .
j_gene: TRBJ2-7
v_gene: TRBV19
CDR3nt: TGTGCCAGTAGTACCCGGGGTAGCGGGGGTACCTACGAGCAGTACTTC
CDR3aa: CASSTRGSGGTYEQYF

d_gene: .
abundance: .
j_gene: TRBJ2-3
v_gene: TRBV6-2/TRBV6-3
CDR3nt: TGTGCCAGCAGTTCAGGACCCTCTCCTAGCACAGATACGCAGTATTTT
CDR3aa: CASSSGPSPSTDTQYF

d_gene: .
abundance: .
j_gene: TRBJ1-5
v_gene: TRBV12-3/TRBV12-4
CDR3nt: TGTGCCAGCAGCCTTGGACAGAATCAGCCCCAGCATTTT
CDR3aa: CASSLGQNQPQHF

d_gene: .
abundance: .
j_gene: TRBJ2-7
v_gene: TRBV27
CDR3nt: TGTGCCAGCAGTTTATCTTCTAAGCGCGGAGAAGACGAGCAGTACTTC
CDR3aa: CASSLSSKRGEDEQYF

d_gene: .
abundance: .
j_gene: TRBJ2-3
v_gene: TRBV20-1
CDR3nt: TGCAGTGCCCGACCACAAGGAACGCAGTATTTT
CDR3aa: CSARPQGTQYF

d_gene: .
abundance: .
j_gene: TRBJ2-3
v_gene: TRBV11-1
CDR3nt: TGTGCCAGCAGCCCGAAGGGTCGTTTTGAGGATACGCAGTATTTT
CDR3aa: CASSPKGRFEDTQYF

d_gene: .
abundance: .
j_gene: TRBJ2-3
v_gene: TRBV5-1
CDR3nt: TGCGCCAGCAGCCTCAACCGGGAGCGTCCCACAGATACGCAGTATTTT
CDR3aa: CASSLNRERPTDTQYF

d_gene: .
abundance: .
j_gene: TRBJ1-2
v_gene: TRBV6-5
CDR3nt: TGTGCCAGCAGTTACTCTCCCCCAACGGGGGGTGGCTACACCTTC
CDR3aa: CASSYSPPTGGGYTF

d_gene: .
abundance: .
j_gene: TRBJ2-7
v_gene: TRBV11-2
CDR3nt: TGTGCCAGCAGCTCCCGGGCTTCGACAGTCTACGAGCAGTACTTC
CDR3aa: CASSSRASTVYEQYF